Each of the 4 T cell receptor beta chains below was sequenced from the same sample in a study of monozygotic twins with inflammatory bowel disease (dated by TCRdb to between 2017 and 2020). Libraries were built with 5' RACE. The reads were generated on an Illumina HiSeq 2500. Based on TCRdb reprocessing of the reads, there is one entry per CDR3 protein sequence, and DNA is missing. The data table for this sample lists about 300,000 distinct CDR3 sequences. Less than 6.5% of the sample comes from the top ten. The specimen was blood. These receptors originate from a human donor with ulcerative colitis or Crohn's disease, or a healthy co-twin of an affected twin (not recorded which).

The chain carries TRBV7-8 and TRBJ2-1; lacking DNA, the TRBD1 call made by TCRdb goes unchecked. Per the germline V gene, CDR1 is SGHVS and CDR2 is FQNEAQ. The CDR3 totals 16 residues. This CDR3 is CASSPEGHIMINEQFF.

The genes are TRBV12-3 or TRBV12-4 and TRBJ2-7; the D call from TCRdb, TRBD1, cannot be confirmed without DNA. CDR3 length: 14 amino acids. The CDR3 loop is CASSPQDSFYEQYF.

V usage is TRBV4-3 and J usage is TRBJ1-4. This CDR3 is built from 14 residues. Germline V gives CDR1 LGHNA, CDR2 YSLEER. Here the CDR3 reads CASSQLAHPEKLFF.

CDR3 amino acids: CASSLQGNPSYEQYF. The genes are TRBV7-9 and TRBJ2-7; the TRBD1 assignment by TCRdb is unverifiable without DNA. CDR3 length: 15 residues. The germline V gene has CDR1 SEHNR and CDR2 FQNEAQ (reference sequence).